This T cell receptor beta chain is drawn from a study of cytomegalovirus exposure and HLA in healthy donors. Study-wide background: An earlier analysis identified 120 million or so unique TCR beta sequences in about 179 million T cells. Study conclusions and caveats: A later analysis by the authors found several of the most significant clusters apparently linked to common viral pathogens. A later analysis associated some 16,000 TCR beta sequences with HLA alleles at a 0.05 false discovery rate.

The CDR3 has 11 amino acids. The germline gives CDR1 MDHEN, CDR2 SYDVKM. With 3 bases removed from V and 3 bases from J, the gap between germline ends came to 2 bases. PCR was performed using 60 Vbeta and 13 Jbeta primers. Sequencing was performed with immunoSEQ multiplex PCR; in TCRdb, only in-frame clones are kept and a portion is missing. Of about 200,000 clones in the sample, 75% to 80% are singletons; the top ten hold roughly 2.1%. Whereas donors were nominally healthy upon sampling, unrecorded immune exposures were probable. About this clone itself: Its antigen is still unknown.

The sequence derives from a woman aged 25-40 years in good health and CMV-seropositive. V usage is TRBV28 and J usage is TRBJ1-1; D is ambiguous. Material for sequencing was PBMCs. In DNA, the CDR3 is TGTGCCAGCAGTTTCTACACTGAAGCTTTCTTT. This translates into CASSFYTEAFF.